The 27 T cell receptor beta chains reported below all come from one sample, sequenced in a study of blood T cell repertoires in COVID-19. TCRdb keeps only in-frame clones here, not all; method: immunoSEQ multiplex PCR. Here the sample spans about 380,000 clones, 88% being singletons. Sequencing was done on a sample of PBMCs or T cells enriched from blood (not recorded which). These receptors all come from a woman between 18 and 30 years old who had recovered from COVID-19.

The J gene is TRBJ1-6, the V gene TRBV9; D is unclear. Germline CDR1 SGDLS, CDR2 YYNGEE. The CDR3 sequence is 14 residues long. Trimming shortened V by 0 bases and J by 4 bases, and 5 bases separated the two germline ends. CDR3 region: CASSVEQYNSPLHF. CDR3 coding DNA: TGTGCCAGCAGCGTAGAACAGTATAATTCACCCCTCCACTTT.

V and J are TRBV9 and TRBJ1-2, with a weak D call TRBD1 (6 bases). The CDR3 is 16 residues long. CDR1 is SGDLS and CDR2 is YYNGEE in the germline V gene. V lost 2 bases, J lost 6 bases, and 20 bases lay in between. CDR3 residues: CASSVLQGQGMDGYTF. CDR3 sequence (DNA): TGTGCCAGCAGCGTCTTGCAGGGGCAGGGGATGGATGGCTACACCTTC.

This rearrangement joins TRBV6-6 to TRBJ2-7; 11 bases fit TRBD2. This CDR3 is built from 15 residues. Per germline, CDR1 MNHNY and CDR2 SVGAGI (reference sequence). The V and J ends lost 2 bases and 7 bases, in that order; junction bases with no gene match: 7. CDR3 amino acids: CASSYIAGGPREQYF. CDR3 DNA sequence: TGTGCCAGCAGTTACATAGCGGGGGGGCCTCGTGAGCAGTACTTC.

This CDR3 reads CASSPTDRGPLEAFF. Written as DNA, the CDR3 is TGTGCCAGCAGTCCGACGGACAGGGGGCCTCTCGAAGCTTTCTTT. The genes are TRBV28 and TRBJ1-1, with 11 bases fitting TRBD1. The CDR3 extends over 15 amino acids. CDR1 MDHEN and CDR2 SYDVKM come from the germline V gene. The V and J ends lost 5 bases and 8 bases, in that order; junction bases with no gene match: 10.

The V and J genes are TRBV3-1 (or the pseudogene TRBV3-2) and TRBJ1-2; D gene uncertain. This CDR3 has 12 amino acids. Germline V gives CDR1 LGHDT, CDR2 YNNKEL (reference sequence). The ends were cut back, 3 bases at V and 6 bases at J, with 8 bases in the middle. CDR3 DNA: TGTGCCAGCAGCCAGTCAATAGATGGCTACACCTTC. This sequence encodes CASSQSIDGYTF.

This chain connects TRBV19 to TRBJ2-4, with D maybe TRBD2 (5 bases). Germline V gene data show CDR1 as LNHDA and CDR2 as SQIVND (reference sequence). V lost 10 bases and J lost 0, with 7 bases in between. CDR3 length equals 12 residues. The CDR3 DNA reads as TGTGCCACCGGACTAGCCAAAAACATTCAGTACTTC. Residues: CATGLAKNIQYF. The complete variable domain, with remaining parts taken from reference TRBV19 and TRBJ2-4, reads DGGITQSPKYLFRKEGQNVTLSCEQNLNHDAMYWYRQDPGQGLRLIYYSQIVNDFQKGDIAEGYSVSREKKESFPLTVTSAQKNPTAFYLCATGLAKNIQYFGAGTRLSVL.

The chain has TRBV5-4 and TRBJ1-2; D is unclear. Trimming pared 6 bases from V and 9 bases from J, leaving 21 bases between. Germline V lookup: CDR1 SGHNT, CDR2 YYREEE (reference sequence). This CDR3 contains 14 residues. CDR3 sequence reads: CASTQGGGQYRYTF. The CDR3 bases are TGTGCCAGCACTCAAGGCGGCGGCCAATATCGCTACACCTTC.

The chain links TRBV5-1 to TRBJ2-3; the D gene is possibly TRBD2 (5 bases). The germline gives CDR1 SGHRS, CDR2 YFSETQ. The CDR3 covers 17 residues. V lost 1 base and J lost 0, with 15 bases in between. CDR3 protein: CASSLTGPWTSTDTQYF. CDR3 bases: TGCGCCAGCAGCTTGACCGGGCCCTGGACTAGCACAGATACGCAGTATTTT. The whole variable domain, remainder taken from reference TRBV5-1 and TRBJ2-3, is KAGVTQTPRYLIKTRGQQVTLSCSPISGHRSVSWYQQTPGQGLQFLFEYFSETQRNKGNFPGRFSGRQFSNSRSEMNVSTLELGDSALYLCASSLTGPWTSTDTQYFGPGTRLTVL.

The CDR3 sequence is CASSIGLENQPQHF. CDR3 coding DNA: TGTGCCAGTAGTATAGGACTGGAAAATCAGCCCCAGCATTTT. J is TRBJ1-5 and V is TRBV19; D unclear. Trimming cost V 1 base and J 4 bases, with 8 bases left between them. In germline, CDR1 is LNHDA, CDR2 SQIVND (reference sequence). This CDR3 comprises 14 residues.

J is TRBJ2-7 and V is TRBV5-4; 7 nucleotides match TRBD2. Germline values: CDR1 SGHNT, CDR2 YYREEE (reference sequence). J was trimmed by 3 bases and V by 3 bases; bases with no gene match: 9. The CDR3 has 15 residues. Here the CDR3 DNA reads TGTGCCAGCAGCTCGGGGGGTTCCCCTTTCTACGAGCAGTACTTC. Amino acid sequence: CASSSGGSPFYEQYF. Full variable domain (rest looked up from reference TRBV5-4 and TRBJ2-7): ETGVTQSPTHLIKTRGQQVTLRCSSQSGHNTVSWYQQALGQGPQFIFQYYREEENGRGNFPPRFSGLQFPNYSSELNVNALELDDSALYLCASSSGGSPFYEQYFGPGTRLTVT.

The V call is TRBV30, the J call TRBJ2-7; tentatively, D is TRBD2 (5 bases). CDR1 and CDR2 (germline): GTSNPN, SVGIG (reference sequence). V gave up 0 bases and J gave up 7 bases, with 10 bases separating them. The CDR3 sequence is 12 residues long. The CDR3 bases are TGTGCCTGGAGTGTGCGGGTATGGGAGCAGTACTTC. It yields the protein CAWSVRVWEQYF.

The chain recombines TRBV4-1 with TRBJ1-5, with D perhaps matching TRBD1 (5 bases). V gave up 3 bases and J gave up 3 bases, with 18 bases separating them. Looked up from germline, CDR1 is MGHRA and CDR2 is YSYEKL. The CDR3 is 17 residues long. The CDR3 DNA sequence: TGCGCCAGCAGCCAGATACCAACTTGGACAACCAATCAGCCCCAGCATTTT. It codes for CASSQIPTWTTNQPQHF.

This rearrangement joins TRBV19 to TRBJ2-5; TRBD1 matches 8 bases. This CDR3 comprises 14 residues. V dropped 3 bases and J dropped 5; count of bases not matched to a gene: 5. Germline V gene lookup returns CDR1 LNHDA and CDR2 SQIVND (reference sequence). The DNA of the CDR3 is TGTGCCAGTAGTATCGGCAGGGGGCAGGAGACCCAGTACTTC. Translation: CASSIGRGQETQYF.

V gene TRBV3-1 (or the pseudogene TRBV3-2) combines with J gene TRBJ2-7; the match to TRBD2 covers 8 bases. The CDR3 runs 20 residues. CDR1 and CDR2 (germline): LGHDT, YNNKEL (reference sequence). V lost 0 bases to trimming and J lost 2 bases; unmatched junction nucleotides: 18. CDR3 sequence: CASSQEVRRGEKRRAYEQYF. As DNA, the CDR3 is TGTGCCAGCAGCCAAGAAGTGCGGCGGGGGGAAAAAAGGAGGGCCTACGAGCAGTACTTC.

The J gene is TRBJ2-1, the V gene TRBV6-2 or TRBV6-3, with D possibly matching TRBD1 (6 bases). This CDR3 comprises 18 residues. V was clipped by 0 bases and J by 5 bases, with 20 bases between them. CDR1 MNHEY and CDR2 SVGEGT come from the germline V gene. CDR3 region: CASSYSIPSGQINNEQFF. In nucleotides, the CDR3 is TGTGCCAGCAGTTACTCGATCCCCTCTGGACAGATTAACAATGAGCAGTTCTTC.

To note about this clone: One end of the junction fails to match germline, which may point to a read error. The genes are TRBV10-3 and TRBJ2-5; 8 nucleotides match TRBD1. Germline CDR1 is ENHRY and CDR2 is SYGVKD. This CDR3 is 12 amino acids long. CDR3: CAVRGRTETQYF. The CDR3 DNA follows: TGTGCCGTCAGGGGGCGAACAGAGACCCAGTACTTC.

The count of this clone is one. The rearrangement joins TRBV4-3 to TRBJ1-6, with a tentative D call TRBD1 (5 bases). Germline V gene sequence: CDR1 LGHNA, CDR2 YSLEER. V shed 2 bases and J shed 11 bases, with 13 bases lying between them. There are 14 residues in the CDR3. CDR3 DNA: TGCGCCAGCAGCCAAAGGGTCAGGGCTACACCCCTCCACTTT. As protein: CASSQRVRATPLHF.

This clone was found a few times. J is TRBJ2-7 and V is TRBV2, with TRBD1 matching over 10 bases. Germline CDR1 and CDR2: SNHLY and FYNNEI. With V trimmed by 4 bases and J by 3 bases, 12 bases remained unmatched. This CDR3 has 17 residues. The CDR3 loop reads CASSGAESTGGYYEQYF. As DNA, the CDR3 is TGTGCCAGCAGTGGGGCCGAATCGACAGGGGGCTACTACGAGCAGTACTTC.

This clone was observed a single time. The CDR3 reads CASSGDRVNQPQHF. CDR3 DNA sequence: TGTGCCAGCAGTGGGGACAGGGTCAATCAGCCCCAGCATTTT. The rearrangement joins TRBV2 to TRBJ1-5, with TRBD1 matching over 9 bases. This CDR3 has 14 residues. V dropped 4 bases and J dropped 3; count of bases not matched to a gene: 1. The germline CDR1 and CDR2 sequences are SNHLY and FYNNEI.

CDR3 in DNA: TGTGCCAGCAGTTACTCGGGACAAGAGAACACTGAAGCTTTCTTT. Translated: CASSYSGQENTEAFF. The V and J genes are TRBV6-5 and TRBJ1-1; tentative D call: TRBD1 (6 bases). Germline lookup yields CDR1 MNHEY and CDR2 SVGAGI. There are 15 residues in the CDR3. The V gene lost 0 bases and the J gene lost 1 base, with 9 bases spanning the gap.

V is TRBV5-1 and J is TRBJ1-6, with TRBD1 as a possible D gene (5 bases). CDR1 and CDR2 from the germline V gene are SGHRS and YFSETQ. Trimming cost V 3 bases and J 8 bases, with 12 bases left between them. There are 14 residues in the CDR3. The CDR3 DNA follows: TGCGCCAGCAGCTCGACAGTGGGTGATTCACCCCTCCACTTT. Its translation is CASSSTVGDSPLHF.

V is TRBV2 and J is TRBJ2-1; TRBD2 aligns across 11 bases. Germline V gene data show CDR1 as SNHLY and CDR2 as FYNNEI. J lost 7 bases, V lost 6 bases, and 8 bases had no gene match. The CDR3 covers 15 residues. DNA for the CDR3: TGTGCCAGCAGCAAAGATACTAGCGGGGGAAATGAGCAGTTCTTC. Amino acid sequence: CASSKDTSGGNEQFF.

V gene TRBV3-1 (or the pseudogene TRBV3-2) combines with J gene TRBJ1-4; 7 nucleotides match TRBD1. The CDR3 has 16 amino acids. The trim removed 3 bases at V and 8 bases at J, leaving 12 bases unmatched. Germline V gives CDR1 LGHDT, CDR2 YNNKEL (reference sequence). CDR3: CASSHPPDREDEKLFF. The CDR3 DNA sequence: TGTGCCAGCAGCCACCCCCCCGACAGGGAAGACGAAAAACTGTTTTTT.

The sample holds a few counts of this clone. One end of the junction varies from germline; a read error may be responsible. The CDR3 reads CASSLELGSTTRELFF. In nucleotides, the CDR3 is TGTGCCAGCAGCTTAGAATTGGGCAGTACCACCCGGGAGCTGTTTTTT. V and J are TRBV11-2 and TRBJ2-2, with D hard to call. CDR3 length: 16 residues. Per the germline V gene, CDR1 is SGHAT and CDR2 is FQNNGV.

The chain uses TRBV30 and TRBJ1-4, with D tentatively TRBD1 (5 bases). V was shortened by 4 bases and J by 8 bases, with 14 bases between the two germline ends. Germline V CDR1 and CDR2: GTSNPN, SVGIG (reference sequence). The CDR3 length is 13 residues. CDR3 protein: CAWNGGWGEKLFF. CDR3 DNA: TGTGCCTGGAACGGGGGATGGGGGGAAAAACTGTTTTTT.

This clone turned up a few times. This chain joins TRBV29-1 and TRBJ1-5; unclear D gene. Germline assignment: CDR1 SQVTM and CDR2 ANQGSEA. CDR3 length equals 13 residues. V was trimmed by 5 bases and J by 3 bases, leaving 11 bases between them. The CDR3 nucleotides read TGCAGCGTTCTCCCGGGGTACAATCAGCCCCAGCATTTT. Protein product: CSVLPGYNQPQHF. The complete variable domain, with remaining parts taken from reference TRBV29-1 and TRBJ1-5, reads SAVISQKPSRDICQRGTSLTIQCQVDSQVTMMFWYRQQPGQSLTLIATANQGSEATYESGFVIDKFPISRPNLTFSTLTVSNMSPEDSSIYLCSVLPGYNQPQHFGDGTRLSIL.

This CDR3 reads CASSHPNNSGGAYNEQFF. The DNA of the CDR3 is TGCGCCAGCAGTCACCCGAACAATAGCGGGGGGGCCTACAATGAGCAGTTCTTC. The chain links TRBV23-1 to TRBJ2-1; 11 bases match TRBD2. TRBV23-1 falls under the ORF class, with uncertain function. This CDR3 has 18 residues. Unmatched junction bases numbered 9, after V lost 3 bases and J lost 2 bases.